This TCR beta chain was identified in a study of T cells in Graves' hyperthyroidism and ophthalmopathy. Study observations and caveats: Model-based prediction identified ophthalmopathy a median roughly 5.9 months prior to its onset. Blood also showed most of the thyroid clonotypes that were expanded above 0.001.

Germline trimming cut 6 bases from V and 6 bases from J; bases unmatched to any gene: 9. Per germline, CDR1 SGHTA and CDR2 FQGNSA. The CDR3 length is 15 residues. With respect to this clonotype: Antigen: not known.

The investigators amplified TCR beta CDR3 regions from RNA transcripts. The HTBI set primed first-round TCR CDR3 RT-PCR. TCRdb processed the multiplex PCR reads anew with MiXCR; each CDR3 protein has one entry. This sample yields a few hundred thousand distinct CDR3 sequences, of which 15% to 19% are seen a single time; roughly 15% belongs to the top ten. Exclusion of patients followed from uncontrolled infection, other autoimmune disease, pregnancy or lactation. Each diagnosis drew on symptoms, thyroxine, TRAb, thyroid ultrasound and orbital computed tomography findings. The material sequenced was blood. This TCR derives from a woman younger than 30 with Graves' hyperthyroidism. The chain couples TRBV7-2 to TRBJ1-1; 11 bases line up with TRBD1. In DNA form, the CDR3 reads TGTGCCAGCAGTCCCGGACAGGGGGCGTTCGCTGAAGCTTTCTTT. This sequence encodes CASSPGQGAFAEAFF.